This T cell receptor beta chain was observed in a study of blood T cell repertoires in COVID-19. Study at large: The United States, Italy and Spain were the sources of the acute and convalescent COVID-19 samples. The cDNA or gDNA used as material had been derived from T cells, B-cell-depleted T cells, or PBMCs.

Per the study methods: Amplification from reference gene primers served as the basis for estimated nucleated cell counts. Using immunoSEQ multiplex PCR, the repertoire was profiled, and TCRdb retains in-frame clones only, with some absent. From that table come the V and J calls and clone size; the DNA was used to work out D and trimming. The sample lists over 100,000 clones, over 75% seen once, with 5.5% to 8% in the top ten. The CDR3 runs 13 residues. Trimming stripped 2 bases from V and 1 base from J, with 5 bases between. The V call is TRBV12-3 or TRBV12-4, the J call TRBJ1-1; D is ambiguous. The sequenced sample consisted of peripheral blood. This receptor was identified in a woman in her forties or fifties with acute or convalescent COVID-19. The DNA for the CDR3 is TGTGCCAGCAGTTTACGAGCGAACACTGAAGCTTTCTTT. Amino acids: CASSLRANTEAFF.